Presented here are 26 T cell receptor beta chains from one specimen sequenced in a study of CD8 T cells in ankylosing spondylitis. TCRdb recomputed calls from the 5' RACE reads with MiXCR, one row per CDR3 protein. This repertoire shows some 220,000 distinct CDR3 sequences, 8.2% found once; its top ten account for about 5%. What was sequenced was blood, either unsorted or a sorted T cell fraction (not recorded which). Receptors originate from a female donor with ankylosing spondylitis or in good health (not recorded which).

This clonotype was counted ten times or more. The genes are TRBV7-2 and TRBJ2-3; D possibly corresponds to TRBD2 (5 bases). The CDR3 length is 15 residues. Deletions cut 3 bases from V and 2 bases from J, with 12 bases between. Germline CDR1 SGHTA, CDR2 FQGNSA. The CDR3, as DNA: TGTGCCAGCAGCTTGTCGGGGAAGAACACAGATACGCAGTATTTT. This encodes CASSLSGKNTDTQYF. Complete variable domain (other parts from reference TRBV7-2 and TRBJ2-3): GAGVSQSPSNKVTEKGKDVELRCDPISGHTALYWYRQSLGQGLEFLIYFQGNSAPDKSGLPSDRFSAERTGGSVSTLTIQRTQQEDSAVYLCASSLSGKNTDTQYFGPGTRLTVL.

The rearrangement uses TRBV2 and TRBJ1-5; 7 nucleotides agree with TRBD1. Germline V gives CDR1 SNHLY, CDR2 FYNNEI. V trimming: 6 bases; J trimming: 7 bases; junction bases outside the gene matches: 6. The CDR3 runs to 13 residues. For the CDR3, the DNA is TGTGCCAGCAGCTCCCAGGGGGAACAGCCCCAGCATTTT. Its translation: CASSSQGEQPQHF.

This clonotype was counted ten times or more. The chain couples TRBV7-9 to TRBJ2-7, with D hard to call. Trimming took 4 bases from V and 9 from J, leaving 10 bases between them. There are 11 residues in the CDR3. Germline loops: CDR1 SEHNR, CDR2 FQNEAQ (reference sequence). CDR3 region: CASSYELGQYF. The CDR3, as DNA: TGTGCCAGCAGCTACGAACTCGGGCAGTACTTC.

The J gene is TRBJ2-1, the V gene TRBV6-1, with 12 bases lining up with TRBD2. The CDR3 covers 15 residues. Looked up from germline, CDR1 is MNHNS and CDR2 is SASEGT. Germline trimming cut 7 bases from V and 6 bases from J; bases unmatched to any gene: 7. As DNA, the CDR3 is TGTGCCAGCATGCTAGGACTAGCGGGAATCAATGAGCAGTTCTTC. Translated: CASMLGLAGINEQFF.

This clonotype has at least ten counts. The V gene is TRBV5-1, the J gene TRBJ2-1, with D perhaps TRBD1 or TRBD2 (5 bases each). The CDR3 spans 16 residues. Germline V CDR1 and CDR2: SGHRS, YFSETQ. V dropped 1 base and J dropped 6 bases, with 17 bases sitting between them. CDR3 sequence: CASSLLGTGTTNEQFF. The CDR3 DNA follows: TGCGCCAGCAGCTTGCTAGGAACTGGGACGACCAATGAGCAGTTCTTC.

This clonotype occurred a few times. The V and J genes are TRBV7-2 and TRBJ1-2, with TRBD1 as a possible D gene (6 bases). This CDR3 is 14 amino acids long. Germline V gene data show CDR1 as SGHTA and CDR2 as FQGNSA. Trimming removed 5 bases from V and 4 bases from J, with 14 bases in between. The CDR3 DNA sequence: TGTGCCAGCAGCGATTTTCTCAGGGGCTATGGCTACACCTTC. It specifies CASSDFLRGYGYTF. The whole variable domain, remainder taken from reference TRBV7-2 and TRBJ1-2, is GAGVSQSPSNKVTEKGKDVELRCDPISGHTALYWYRQSLGQGLEFLIYFQGNSAPDKSGLPSDRFSAERTGGSVSTLTIQRTQQEDSAVYLCASSDFLRGYGYTFGSGTRLTVV.

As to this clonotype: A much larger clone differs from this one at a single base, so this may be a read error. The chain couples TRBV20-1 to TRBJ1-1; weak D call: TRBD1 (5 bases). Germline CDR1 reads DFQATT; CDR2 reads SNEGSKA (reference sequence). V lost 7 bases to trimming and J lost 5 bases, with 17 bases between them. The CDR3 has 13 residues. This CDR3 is CSVCRGEGTEAFF. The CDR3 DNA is TGCAGTGTCTGTAGAGGGGAAGGGACTGAAGCTTTCTTT.

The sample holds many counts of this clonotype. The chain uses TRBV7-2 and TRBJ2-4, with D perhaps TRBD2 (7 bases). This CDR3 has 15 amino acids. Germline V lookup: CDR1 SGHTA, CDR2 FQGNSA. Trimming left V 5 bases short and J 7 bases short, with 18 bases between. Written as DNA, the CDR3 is TGTGCCAGCAGCAACCGAGGGGGGGTAATGAACATTCAGTACTTC. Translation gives CASSNRGGVMNIQYF.

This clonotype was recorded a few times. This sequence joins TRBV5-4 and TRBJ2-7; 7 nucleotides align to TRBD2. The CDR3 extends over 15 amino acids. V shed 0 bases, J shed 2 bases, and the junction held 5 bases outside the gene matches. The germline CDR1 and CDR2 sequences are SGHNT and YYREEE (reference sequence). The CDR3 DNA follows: TGTGCCAGCAGCTTGGCGGCGGGAGACCCCTACGAGCAGTACTTC. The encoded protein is CASSLAAGDPYEQYF.

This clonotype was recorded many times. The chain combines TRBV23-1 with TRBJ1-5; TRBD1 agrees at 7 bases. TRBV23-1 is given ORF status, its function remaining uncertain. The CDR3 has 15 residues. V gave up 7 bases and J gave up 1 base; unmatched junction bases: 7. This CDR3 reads CASTSPGQSNQPQHF. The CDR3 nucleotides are TGCGCCAGCACTTCCCCGGGACAGAGCAATCAGCCCCAGCATTTT.

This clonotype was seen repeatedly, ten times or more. CDR3 DNA sequence: TGCGCCAGCAGCCAAGACCCCACAGAGAACACTGAAGCTTTCTTT. Its translation is CASSQDPTENTEAFF. J is TRBJ1-1 and V is TRBV4-3; D remains ambiguous. Germline V lookup: CDR1 LGHNA, CDR2 YSLEER. CDR3 size: 15 residues. V lost 0 bases and J lost 1, with 9 bases in between.

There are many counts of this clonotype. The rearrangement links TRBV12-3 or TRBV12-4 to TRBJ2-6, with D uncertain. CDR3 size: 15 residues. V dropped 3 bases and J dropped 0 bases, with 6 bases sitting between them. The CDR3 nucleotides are TGTGCCAGCAGTTTCAGGACCTCTGGGGCCAACGTCCTGACTTTC. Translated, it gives CASSFRTSGANVLTF.

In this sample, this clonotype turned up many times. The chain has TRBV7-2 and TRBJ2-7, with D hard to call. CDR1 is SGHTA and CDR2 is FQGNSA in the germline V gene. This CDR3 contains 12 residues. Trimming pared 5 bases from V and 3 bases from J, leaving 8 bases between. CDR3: CASSANNYEQYF. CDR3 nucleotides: TGTGCCAGCAGCGCCAACAACTACGAGCAGTACTTC.

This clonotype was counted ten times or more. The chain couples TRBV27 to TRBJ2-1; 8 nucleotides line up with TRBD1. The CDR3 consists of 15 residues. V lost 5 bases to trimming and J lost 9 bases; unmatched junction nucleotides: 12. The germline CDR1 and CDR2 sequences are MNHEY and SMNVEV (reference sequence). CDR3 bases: TGTGCCAGCAGTAAAACAGGGGGAGCTTATACTGAGCAGTTCTTC. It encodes CASSKTGGAYTEQFF.

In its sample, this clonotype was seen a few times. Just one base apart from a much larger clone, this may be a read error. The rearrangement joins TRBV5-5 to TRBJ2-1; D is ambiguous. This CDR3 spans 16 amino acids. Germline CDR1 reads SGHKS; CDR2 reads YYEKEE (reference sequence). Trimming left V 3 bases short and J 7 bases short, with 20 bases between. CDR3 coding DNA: TGTGCCAGCAGCTCCACCCTGCCCCCCAACTGGAATGAGCAGTTCTTC. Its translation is CASSSTLPPNWNEQFF.

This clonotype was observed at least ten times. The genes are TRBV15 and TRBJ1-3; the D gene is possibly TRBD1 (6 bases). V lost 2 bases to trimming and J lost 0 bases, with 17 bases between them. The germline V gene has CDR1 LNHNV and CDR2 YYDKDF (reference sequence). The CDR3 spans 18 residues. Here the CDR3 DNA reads TGTGCCACCAGCAGACGAGACCTAACAGGGAACTCTGGAAACACCATATATTTT. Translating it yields CATSRRDLTGNSGNTIYF.

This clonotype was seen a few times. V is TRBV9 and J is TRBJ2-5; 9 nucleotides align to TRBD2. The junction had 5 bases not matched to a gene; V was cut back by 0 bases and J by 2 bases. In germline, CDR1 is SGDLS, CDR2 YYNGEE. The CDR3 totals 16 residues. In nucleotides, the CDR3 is TGTGCCAGCAGCGTAGGGGCGGGAGGGCTTCAAGAGACCCAGTACTTC. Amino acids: CASSVGAGGLQETQYF.

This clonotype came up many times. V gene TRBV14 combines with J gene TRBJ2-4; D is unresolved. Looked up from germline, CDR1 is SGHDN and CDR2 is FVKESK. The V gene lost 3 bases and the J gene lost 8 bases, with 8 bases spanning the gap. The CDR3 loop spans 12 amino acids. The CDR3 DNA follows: TGTGCCAGCAGCCACCTGAGAGACATTCAGTACTTC. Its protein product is CASSHLRDIQYF.

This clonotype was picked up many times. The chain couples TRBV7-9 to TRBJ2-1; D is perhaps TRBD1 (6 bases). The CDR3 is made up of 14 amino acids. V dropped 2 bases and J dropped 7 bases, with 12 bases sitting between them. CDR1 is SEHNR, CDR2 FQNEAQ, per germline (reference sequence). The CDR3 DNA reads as TGTGCCAGCAGCTTAATCCTAGGGGGAAATGAGCAGTTCTTC. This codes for CASSLILGGNEQFF.

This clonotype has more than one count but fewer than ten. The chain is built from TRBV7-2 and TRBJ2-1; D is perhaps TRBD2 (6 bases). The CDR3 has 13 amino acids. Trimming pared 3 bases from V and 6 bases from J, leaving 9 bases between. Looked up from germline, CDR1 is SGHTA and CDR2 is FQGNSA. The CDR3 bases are TGTGCCAGCAGCTTCCGGGGGATCAATGAGCAGTTCTTC. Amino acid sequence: CASSFRGINEQFF.

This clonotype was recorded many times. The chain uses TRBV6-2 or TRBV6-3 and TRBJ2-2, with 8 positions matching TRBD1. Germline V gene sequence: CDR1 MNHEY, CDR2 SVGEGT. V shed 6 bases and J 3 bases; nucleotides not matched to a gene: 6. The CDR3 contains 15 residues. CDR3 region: CASREQGADTGELFF. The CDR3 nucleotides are TGTGCCAGCAGAGAGCAGGGGGCGGACACCGGGGAGCTGTTTTTT.

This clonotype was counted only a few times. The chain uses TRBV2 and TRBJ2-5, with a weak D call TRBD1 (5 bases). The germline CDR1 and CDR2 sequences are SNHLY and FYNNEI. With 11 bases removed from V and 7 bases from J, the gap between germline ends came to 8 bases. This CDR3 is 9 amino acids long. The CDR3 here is CAGQGTQYF. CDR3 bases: TGTGCCGGCCAGGGGACCCAGTACTTC. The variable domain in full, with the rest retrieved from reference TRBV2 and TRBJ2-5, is EPEVTQTPSHQVTQMGQEVILRCVPISNHLYFYWYRQILGQKVEFLVSFYNNEISEKSEIFDDQFSVERPDGSNFTLKIRSTKLEDSAMYFCAGQGTQYFGPGTRLLVL.

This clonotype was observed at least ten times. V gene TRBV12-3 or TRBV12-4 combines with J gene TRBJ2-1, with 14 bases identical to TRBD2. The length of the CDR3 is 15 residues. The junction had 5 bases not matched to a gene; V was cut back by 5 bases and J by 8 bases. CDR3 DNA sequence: TGTGCCAGCAGTCCACGACTAGCGGGAGGGGATGAGCAGTTCTTC. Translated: CASSPRLAGGDEQFF.

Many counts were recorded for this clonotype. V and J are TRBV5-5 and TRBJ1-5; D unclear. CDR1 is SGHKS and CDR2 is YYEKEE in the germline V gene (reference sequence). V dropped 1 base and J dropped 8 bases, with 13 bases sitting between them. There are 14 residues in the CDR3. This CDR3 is CASSLRQAWEPQHF. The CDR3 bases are TGTGCCAGCAGCTTGAGGCAGGCCTGGGAGCCCCAGCATTTT.

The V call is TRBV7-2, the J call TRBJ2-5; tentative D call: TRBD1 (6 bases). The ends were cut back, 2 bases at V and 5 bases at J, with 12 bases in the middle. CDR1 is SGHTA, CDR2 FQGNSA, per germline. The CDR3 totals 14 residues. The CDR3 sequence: CASSLPTGYETQYF. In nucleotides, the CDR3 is TGTGCCAGCAGCTTACCAACAGGGTATGAGACCCAGTACTTC.

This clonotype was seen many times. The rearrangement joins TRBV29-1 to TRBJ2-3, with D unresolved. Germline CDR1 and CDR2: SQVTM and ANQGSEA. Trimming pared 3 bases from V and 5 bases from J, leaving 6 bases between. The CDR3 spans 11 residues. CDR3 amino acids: CSVDLGDTQYF. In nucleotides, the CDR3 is TGCAGCGTTGACTTGGGAGATACGCAGTATTTT.